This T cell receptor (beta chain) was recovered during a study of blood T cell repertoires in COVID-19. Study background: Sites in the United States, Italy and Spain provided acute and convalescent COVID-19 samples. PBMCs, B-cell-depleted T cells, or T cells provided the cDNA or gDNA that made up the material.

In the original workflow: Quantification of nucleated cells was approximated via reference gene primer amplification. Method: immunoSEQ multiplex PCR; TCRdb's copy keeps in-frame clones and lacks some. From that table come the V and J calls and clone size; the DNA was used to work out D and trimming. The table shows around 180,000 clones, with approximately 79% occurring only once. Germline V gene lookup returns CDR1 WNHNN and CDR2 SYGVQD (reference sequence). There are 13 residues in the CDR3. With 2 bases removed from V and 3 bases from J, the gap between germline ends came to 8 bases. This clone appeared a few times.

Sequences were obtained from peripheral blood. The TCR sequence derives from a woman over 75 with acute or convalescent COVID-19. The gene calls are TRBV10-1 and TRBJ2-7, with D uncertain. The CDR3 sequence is CASSERTYYEQYF. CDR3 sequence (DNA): TGCGCCAGCAGTGAGCGTACCTACTACGAGCAGTACTTC.